What follows describes a single T cell receptor (beta chain). Its target is unknown. Staff drew an approximately 2.6 ml blood sample from each donor. UMIs that had a 6-nucleotide sample barcode were put in using template switching. TCRdb reprocessed the 5' RACE reads, keeping one entry per CDR3 protein, no DNA. This repertoire includes about 300,000 distinct CDR3 sequences. The CDR3 length is 14 residues. The germline gives CDR1 KGHDR, CDR2 SFDVKD. These data originate in a study of monozygotic twins with inflammatory bowel disease. Study-wide findings and caveats: Lower sharing of clonotypes with other individuals was seen in IBD patients than in healthy twins. This was most marked in patients showing signs of disease activity.

The genes are TRBV24-1 and TRBJ2-4; as DNA is missing, the TRBD1 call by TCRdb cannot be tested. The receptor comes from a human donor with ulcerative colitis or Crohn's disease, or a healthy co-twin of an affected twin (not recorded which). Input material: blood. CDR3 region: CATSDTGTGNIQDF.